The T cell receptor (beta chain) described here comes from a study of T-cell reconstitution after alpha-beta-depleted transplantation in children. TCRbeta library construction was performed incorporating unique molecular identifiers. TCRdb ran MiXCR on the PCR reads and lists one entry per CDR3 protein. This table holds 490,000 or so distinct CDR3 sequences, about an eighth found once. This clonotype was counted at least ten times. V lost 6 bases and J lost 1, with 12 bases in between. CDR3 size: 14 residues. V is TRBV12-3 or TRBV12-4 and J is TRBJ2-5, with a tentative D call TRBD1 (5 bases). The receptor was derived from a human donor who donated a stem cell graft to a child with combined immunodeficiency. The starting material was PBMCs from the stem cell graft donor, obtained from the stem cell graft. CDR3 bases: TGTGCCAGCAGCTTTACAGGAGCCCAAGAGACCCAGTACTTC. Translation: CASSFTGAQETQYF.